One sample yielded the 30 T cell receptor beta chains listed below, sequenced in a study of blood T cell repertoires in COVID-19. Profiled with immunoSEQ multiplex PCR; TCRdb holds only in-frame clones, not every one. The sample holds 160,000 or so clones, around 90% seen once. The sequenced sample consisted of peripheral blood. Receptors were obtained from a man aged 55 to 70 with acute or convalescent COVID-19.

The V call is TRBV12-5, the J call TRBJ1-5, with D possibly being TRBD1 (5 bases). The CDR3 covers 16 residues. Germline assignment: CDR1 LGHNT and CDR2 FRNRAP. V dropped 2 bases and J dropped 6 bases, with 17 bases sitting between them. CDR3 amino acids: CASGLTLGGEAQPQHF. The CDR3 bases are TGTGCTAGTGGTTTGACTTTGGGGGGAGAGGCTCAGCCCCAGCATTTT.

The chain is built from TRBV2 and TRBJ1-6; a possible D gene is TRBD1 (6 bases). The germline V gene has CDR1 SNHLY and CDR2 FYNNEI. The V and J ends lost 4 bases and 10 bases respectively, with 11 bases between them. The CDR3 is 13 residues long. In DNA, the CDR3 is TGTGCCAGCAGTGCAGGGGAAAGGTCACCCCTCCACTTT. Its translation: CASSAGERSPLHF.

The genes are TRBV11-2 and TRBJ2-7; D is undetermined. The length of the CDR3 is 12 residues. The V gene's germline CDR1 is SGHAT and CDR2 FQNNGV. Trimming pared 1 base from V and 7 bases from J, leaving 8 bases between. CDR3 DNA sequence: TGTGCCAGCAGCTTAGTACGGAGTGAGCAGTACTTC. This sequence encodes CASSLVRSEQYF. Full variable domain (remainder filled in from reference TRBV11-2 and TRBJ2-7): EAGVAQSPRYKIIEKRQSVAFWCNPISGHATLYWYQQILGQGPKLLIQFQNNGVVDDSQLPKDRFSAERLKGVDSTLKIQPAKLEDSAVYLCASSLVRSEQYFGPGTRLTVT.

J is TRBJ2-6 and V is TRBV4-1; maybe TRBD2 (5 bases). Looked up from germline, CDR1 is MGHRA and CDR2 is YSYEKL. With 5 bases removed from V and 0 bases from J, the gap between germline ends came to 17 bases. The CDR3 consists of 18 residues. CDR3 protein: CASSKSKTGNSGANVLTF. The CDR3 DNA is TGCGCCAGCAGCAAATCAAAGACGGGGAACTCTGGGGCCAACGTCCTGACTTTC.

In DNA, the CDR3 is TGTGCCAGCAGGCCCGGACAGAGGCGGAACACTGAAGCTTTCTTT. Translated: CASRPGQRRNTEAFF. V usage is TRBV25-1 and J usage is TRBJ1-1; perhaps TRBD1 as D (6 bases). The CDR3 consists of 15 residues. Germline values: CDR1 MGHDK, CDR2 SYGVNS. V was cut by 6 bases and J by 1 base, with 15 bases left in between.

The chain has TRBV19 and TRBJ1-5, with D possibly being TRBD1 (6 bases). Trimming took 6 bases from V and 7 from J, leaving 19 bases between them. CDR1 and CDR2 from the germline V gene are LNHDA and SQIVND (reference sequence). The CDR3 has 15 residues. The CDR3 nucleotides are TGTGCCAGTAGCATCCAAGGGGGGGGACGACAGCCCCAGCATTTT. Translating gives CASSIQGGGRQPQHF.

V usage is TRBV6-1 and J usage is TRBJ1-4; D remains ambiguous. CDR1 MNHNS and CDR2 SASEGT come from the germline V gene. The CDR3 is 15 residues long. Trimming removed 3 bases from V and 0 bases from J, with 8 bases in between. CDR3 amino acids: CASSDGKATNEKLFF. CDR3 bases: TGTGCCAGCAGTGACGGGAAGGCAACTAATGAAAAACTGTTTTTT.

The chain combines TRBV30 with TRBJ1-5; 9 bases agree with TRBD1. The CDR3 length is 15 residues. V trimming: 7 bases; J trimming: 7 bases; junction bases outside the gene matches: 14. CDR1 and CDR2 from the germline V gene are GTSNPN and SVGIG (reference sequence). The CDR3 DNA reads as TGTGCCTTGAGCTATCGGACAGGGGCTAGGCAGCCCCAGCATTTT. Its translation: CALSYRTGARQPQHF.

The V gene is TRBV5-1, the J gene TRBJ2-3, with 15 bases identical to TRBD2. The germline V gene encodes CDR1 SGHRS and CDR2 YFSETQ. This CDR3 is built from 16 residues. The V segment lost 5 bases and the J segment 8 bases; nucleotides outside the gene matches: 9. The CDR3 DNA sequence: TGCGCCAGCAGAAGGACTAGCGGGGGGGCCTCGGCTACGCAGTATTTT. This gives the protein CASRRTSGGASATQYF.

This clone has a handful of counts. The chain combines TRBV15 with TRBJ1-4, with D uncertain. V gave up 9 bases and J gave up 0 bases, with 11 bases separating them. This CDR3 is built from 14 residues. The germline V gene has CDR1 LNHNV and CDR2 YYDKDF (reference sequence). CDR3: CATSRHATNEKLFF. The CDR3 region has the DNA TGTGCCACATCCCGACACGCAACTAATGAAAAACTGTTTTTT.

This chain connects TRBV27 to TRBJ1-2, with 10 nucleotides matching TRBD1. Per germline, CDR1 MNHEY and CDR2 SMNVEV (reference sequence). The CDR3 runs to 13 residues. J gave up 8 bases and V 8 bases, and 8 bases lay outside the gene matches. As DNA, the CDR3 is TGTGCCAGCCCAGGGACAGGGGAGGGCGGCTACACCTTC. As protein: CASPGTGEGGYTF.

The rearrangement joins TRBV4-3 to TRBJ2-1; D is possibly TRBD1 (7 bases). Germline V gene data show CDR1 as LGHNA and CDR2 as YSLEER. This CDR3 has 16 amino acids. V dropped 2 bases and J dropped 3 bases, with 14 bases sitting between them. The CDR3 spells CASSQLSGGLYNEQFF. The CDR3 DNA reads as TGCGCCAGCAGCCAACTATCAGGGGGGCTCTACAATGAGCAGTTCTTC.

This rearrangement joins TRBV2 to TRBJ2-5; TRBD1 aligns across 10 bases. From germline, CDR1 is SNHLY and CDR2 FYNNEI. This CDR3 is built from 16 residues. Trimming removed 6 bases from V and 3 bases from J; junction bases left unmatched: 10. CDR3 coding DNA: TGTGCCAGCAGCGTATACGGGACAGGGGAGGAAGAGACCCAGTACTTC. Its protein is CASSVYGTGEEETQYF.

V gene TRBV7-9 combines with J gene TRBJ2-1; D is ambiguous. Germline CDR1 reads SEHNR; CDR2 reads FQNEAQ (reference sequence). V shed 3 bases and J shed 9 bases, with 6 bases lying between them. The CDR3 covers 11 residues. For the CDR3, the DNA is TGTGCCAGCAGCTTTAGTCTTGAGCAGTTCTTC. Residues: CASSFSLEQFF.

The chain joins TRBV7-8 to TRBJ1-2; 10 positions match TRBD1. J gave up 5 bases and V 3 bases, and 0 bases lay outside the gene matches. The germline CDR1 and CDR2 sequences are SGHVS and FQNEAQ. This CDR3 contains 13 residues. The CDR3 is CASSLGQGYGYTF. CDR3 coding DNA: TGTGCCAGCAGCTTGGGACAGGGGTATGGCTACACCTTC.

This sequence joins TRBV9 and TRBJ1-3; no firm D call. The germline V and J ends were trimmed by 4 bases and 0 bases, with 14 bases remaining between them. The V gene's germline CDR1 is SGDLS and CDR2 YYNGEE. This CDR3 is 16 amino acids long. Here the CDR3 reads CASSPGSRGSGNTIYF. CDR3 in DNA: TGTGCCAGCAGCCCAGGCTCCCGGGGCTCTGGAAACACCATATATTTT.

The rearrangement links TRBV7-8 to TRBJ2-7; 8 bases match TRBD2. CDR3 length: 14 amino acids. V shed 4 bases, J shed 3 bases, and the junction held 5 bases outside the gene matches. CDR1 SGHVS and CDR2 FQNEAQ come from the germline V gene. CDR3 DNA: TGTGCCAGCAGCTATGGCCGGGGGGGCTACGAGCAGTACTTC. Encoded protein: CASSYGRGGYEQYF.

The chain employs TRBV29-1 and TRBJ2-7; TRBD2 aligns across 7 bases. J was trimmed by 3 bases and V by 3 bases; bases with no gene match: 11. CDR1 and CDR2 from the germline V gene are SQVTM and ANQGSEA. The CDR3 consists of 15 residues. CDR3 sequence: CSVEGPAGLYYEQYF. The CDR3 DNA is TGCAGCGTTGAGGGGCCAGCGGGGTTATACTACGAGCAGTACTTC.

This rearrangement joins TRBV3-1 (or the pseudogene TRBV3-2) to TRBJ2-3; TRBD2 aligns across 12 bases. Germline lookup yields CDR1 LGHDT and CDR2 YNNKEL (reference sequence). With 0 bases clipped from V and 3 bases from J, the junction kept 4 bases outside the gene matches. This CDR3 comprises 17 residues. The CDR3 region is CASSQDWTSGVTDTQYF. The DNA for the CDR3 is TGTGCCAGCAGCCAAGATTGGACTAGCGGGGTAACAGATACGCAGTATTTT.

DNA for the CDR3: TGTGCCAGTGGTGGGGGCGCGGTAGGGGGCACTGAAGCTTTCTTT. Translating it yields CASGGGAVGGTEAFF. The rearrangement links TRBV19 to TRBJ1-1, with a tentative D call TRBD1 (6 bases). Trimming removed 8 bases at V and 4 bases at J, with 20 bases between. Germline lookup yields CDR1 LNHDA and CDR2 SQIVND (reference sequence). The length of the CDR3 is 15 residues.

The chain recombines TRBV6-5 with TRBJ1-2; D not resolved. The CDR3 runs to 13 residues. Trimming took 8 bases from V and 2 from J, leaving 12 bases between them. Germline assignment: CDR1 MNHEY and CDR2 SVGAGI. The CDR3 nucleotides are TGTGCCAGCGAAGAGGATAAAAACTATGGCTACACCTTC. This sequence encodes CASEEDKNYGYTF.

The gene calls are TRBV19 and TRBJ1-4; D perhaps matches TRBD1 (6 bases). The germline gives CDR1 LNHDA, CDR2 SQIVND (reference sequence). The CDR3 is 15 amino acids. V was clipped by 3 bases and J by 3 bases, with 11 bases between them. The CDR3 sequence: CASSIRNRANEKLFF. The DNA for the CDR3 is TGTGCCAGTAGTATTCGAAACAGGGCTAATGAAAAACTGTTTTTT. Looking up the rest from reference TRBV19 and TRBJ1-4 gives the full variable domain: DGGITQSPKYLFRKEGQNVTLSCEQNLNHDAMYWYRQDPGQGLRLIYYSQIVNDFQKGDIAEGYSVSREKKESFPLTVTSAQKNPTAFYLCASSIRNRANEKLFFGSGTQLSVL.

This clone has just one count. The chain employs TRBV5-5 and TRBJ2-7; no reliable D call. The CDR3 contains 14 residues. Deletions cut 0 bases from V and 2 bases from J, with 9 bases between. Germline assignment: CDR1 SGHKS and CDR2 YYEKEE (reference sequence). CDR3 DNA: TGTGCCAGCAGCTTGGACGTCAGTACCTACGAGCAGTACTTC. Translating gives CASSLDVSTYEQYF.

Here the CDR3 reads CASSLLTSTDTQYF. The DNA of the CDR3 is TGTGCCAGCAGCTTGCTAACTAGCACAGATACGCAGTATTTT. The rearrangement uses TRBV11-1 and TRBJ2-3; no clear D. The CDR3 has 14 residues. Between the trimmed V and J ends, which lost 3 bases and 0 bases, there was a span of 7 bases. The germline V gene has CDR1 SGHAT and CDR2 FQDESV (reference sequence).

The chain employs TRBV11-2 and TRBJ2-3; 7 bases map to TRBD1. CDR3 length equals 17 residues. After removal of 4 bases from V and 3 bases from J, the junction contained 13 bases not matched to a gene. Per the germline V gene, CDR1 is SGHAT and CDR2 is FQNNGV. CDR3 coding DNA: TGTGCCAGCAGCTGGACGACAGGGTTCGGCTTAACAGATACGCAGTATTTT. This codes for CASSWTTGFGLTDTQYF.

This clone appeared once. DNA for the CDR3: TGTGCCAGCAGTCGACAGGGGCCGAGCTCCTACAATGAGCAGTTCTTC. Residues: CASSRQGPSSYNEQFF. This chain joins TRBV6-6 and TRBJ2-1, with TRBD1 matching 8 bases. The V segment lost 5 bases and the J segment 0 bases; nucleotides outside the gene matches: 6. CDR1 is MNHNY and CDR2 is SVGAGI in the germline V gene (reference sequence). The CDR3 is 16 residues long.

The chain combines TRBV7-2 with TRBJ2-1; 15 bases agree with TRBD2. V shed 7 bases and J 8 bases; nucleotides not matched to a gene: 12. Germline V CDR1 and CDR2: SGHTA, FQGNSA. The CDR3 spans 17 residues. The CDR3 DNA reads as TGTGCCAGCACCCTAACTGGACTAGCGGGGGGGCTTGATGAGCAGTTCTTC. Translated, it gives CASTLTGLAGGLDEQFF.

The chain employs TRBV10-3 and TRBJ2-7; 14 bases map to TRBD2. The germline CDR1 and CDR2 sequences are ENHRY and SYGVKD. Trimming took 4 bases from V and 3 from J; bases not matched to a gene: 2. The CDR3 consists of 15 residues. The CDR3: CAISGTSGGIYEQYF. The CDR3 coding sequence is TGTGCCATCAGTGGGACTAGCGGGGGGATCTACGAGCAGTACTTC.

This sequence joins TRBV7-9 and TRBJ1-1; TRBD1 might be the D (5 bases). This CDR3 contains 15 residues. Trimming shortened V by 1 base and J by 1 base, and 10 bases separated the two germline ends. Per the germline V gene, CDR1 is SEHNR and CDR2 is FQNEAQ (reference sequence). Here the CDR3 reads CASSLEGLRNTEAFF. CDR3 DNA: TGTGCCAGCAGCTTAGAGGGACTGAGGAACACTGAAGCTTTCTTT.

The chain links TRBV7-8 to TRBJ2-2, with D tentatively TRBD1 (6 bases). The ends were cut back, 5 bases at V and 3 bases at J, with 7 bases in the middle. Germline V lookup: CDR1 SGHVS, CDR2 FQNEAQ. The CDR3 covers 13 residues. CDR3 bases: TGTGCCAGCAGCCCAGGGGACACCGGGGAGCTGTTTTTT. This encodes CASSPGDTGELFF.